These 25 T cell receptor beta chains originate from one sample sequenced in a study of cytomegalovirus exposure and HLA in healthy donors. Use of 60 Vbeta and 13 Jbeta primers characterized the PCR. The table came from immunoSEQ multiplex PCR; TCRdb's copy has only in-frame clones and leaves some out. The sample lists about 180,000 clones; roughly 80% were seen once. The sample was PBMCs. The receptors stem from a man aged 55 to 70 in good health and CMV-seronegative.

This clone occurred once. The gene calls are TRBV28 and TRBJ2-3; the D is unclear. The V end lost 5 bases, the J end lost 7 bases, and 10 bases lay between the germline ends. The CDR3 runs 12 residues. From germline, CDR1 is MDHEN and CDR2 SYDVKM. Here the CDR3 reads CASSPPLYTQYF. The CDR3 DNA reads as TGTGCCAGCAGTCCCCCCCTGTATACGCAGTATTTT.

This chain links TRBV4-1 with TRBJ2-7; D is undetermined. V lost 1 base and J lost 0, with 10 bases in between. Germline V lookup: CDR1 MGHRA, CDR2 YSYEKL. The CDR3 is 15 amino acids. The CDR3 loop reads CASSQVQADSYEQYF. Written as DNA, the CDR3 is TGCGCCAGCAGCCAAGTGCAGGCAGACTCCTACGAGCAGTACTTC.

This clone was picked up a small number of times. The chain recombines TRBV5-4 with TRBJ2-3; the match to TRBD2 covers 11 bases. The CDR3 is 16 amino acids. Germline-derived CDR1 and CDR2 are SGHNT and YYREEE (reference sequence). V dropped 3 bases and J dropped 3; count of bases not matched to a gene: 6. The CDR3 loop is CASSSTSGTGTDTQYF. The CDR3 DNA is TGTGCCAGCAGCTCGACTAGCGGGACTGGAACAGATACGCAGTATTTT.

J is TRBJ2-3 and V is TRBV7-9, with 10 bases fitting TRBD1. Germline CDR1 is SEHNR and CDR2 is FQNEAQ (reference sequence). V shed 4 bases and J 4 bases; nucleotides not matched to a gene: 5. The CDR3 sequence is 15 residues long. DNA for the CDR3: TGTGCCAGCAGCTCCGACAGGGGGCTCTCAGATACGCAGTATTTT. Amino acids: CASSSDRGLSDTQYF.

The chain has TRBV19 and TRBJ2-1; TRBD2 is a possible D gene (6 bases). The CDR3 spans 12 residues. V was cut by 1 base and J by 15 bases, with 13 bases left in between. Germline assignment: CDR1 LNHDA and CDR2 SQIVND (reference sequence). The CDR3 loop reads CASSIATSPRFF. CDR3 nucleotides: TGTGCCAGTAGTATAGCAACTAGCCCGAGGTTCTTC.

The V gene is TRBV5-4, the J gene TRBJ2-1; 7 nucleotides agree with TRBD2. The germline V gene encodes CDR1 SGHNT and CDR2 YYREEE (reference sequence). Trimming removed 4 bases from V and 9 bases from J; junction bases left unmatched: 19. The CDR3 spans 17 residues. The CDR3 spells CASSPGVGGGEFTEQFF. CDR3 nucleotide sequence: TGTGCCAGCAGCCCGGGTGTCGGCGGGGGTGAATTTACTGAGCAGTTCTTC.

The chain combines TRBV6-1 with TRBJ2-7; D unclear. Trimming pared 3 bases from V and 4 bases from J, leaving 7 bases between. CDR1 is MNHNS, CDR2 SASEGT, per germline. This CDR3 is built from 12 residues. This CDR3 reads CASSDQWYEQYF. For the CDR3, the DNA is TGTGCCAGCAGTGATCAGTGGTACGAGCAGTACTTC.

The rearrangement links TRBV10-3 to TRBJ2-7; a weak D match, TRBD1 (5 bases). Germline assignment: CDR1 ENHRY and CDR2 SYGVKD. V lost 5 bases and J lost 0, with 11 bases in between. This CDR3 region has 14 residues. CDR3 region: CAISRTGDSYEQYF. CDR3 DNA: TGTGCCATCAGTAGAACAGGAGACTCCTACGAGCAGTACTTC.

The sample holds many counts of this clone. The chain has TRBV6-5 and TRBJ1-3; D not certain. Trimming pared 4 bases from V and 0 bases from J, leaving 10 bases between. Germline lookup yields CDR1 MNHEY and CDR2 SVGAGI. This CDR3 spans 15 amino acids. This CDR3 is CASSSAAVSGNTIYF. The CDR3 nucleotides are TGTGCCAGCAGTTCCGCGGCCGTCTCTGGAAACACCATATATTTT.

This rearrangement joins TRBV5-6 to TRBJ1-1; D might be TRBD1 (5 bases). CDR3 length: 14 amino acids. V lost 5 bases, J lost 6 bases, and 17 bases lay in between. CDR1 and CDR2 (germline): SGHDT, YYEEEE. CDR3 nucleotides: TGTGCCAGCAGGCATCAGGGAGGGGTGGCTGAAGCTTTCTTT. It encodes CASRHQGGVAEAFF.

CDR3 residues: CASSPGGRGNTEAFF. CDR3 coding DNA: TGTGCCAGCAGCCCGGGAGGGAGGGGGAACACTGAAGCTTTCTTT. This chain links TRBV5-6 with TRBJ1-1; possible D gene TRBD1, 5 bases. The ends were cut back, 4 bases at V and 1 base at J, with 14 bases in the middle. The CDR3 length is 15 residues. Germline lookup yields CDR1 SGHDT and CDR2 YYEEEE.

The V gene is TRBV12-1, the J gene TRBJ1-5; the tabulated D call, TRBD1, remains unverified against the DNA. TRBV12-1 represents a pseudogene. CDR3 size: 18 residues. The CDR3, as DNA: TGTGCCAGCAGCAGGTCTTGGGGGCATCCACGTAGCAATCAGCCCCAGCATTTT. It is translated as CASSRSWGHPRSNQPQHF.

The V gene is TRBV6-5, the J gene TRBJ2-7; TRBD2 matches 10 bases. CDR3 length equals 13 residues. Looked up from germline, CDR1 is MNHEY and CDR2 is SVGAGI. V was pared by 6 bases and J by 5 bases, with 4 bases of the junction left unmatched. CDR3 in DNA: TGTGCCAGCAGACTAGCGGGACCTCACGAGCAGTACTTC. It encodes CASRLAGPHEQYF.

The CDR3 loop is CASSFSGGTVNTEAFF. The CDR3 DNA reads TGCGCCAGCAGCTTTAGTGGTGGGACAGTTAACACTGAAGCTTTCTTT. This sequence joins TRBV5-1 and TRBJ1-1, with TRBD1 identical over 7 bases. Germline loops: CDR1 SGHRS, CDR2 YFSETQ. V shed 2 bases, J shed 2 bases, and the junction held 9 bases outside the gene matches. The CDR3 contains 16 residues.

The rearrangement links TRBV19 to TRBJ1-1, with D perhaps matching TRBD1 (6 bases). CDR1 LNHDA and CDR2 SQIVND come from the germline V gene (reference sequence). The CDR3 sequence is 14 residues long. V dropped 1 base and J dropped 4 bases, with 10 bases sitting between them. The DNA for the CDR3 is TGTGCCAGTAGTATAGGGGGGCTGGGCACTGAAGCTTTCTTT. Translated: CASSIGGLGTEAFF.

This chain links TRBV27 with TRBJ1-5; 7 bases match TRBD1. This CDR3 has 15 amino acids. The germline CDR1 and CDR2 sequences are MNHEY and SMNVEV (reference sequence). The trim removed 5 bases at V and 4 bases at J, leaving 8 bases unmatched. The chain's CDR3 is CASSPRDSGNQPQHF. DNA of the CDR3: TGTGCCAGCAGTCCCCGGGACAGCGGAAATCAGCCCCAGCATTTT.

CDR3 amino acids: CASSFRQGAYEQYF. DNA of the CDR3: TGCGCCAGCAGCTTCCGACAGGGAGCCTACGAGCAGTACTTC. The chain employs TRBV5-1 and TRBJ2-7, with TRBD1 identical over 7 bases. The V and J ends lost 2 bases and 2 bases, in that order; junction bases with no gene match: 4. CDR1 is SGHRS and CDR2 is YFSETQ in the germline V gene. CDR3 size: 14 residues.

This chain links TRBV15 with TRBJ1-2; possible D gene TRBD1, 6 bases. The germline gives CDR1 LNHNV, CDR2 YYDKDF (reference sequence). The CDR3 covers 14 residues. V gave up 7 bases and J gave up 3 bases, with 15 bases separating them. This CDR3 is CATTPAGEHYGYTF. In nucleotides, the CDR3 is TGTGCCACCACCCCGGCAGGGGAACACTATGGCTACACCTTC.

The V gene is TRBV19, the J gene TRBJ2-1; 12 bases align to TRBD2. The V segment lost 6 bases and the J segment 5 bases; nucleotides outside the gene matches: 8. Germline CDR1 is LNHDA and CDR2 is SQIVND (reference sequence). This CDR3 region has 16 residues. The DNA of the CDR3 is TGTGCCAGTAGCGACTTTCTAGCGGGAGGGAACAATGAGCAGTTCTTC. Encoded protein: CASSDFLAGGNNEQFF.

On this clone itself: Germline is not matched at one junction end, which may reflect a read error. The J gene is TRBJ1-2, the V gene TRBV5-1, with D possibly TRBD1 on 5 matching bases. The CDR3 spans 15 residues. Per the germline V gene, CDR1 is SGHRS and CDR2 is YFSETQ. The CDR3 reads CASSLDGGSNYGYPF. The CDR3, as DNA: TGCGCCAGCAGCTTGGACGGGGGAAGTAACTATGGCTACCCCTTC.

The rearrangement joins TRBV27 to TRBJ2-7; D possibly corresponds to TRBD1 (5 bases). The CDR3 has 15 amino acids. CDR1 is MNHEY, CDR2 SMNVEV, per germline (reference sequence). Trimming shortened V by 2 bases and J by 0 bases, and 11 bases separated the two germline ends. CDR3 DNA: TGTGCCAGCAGTTTAGGGGCTGGCTCCTCCTACGAGCAGTACTTC. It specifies CASSLGAGSSYEQYF.

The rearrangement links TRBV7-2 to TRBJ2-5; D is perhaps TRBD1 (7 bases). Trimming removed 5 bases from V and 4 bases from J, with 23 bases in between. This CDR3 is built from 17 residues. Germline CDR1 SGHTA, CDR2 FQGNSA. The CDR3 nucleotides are TGTGCCAGCAGCCAGGGGGTGGGGCTAGCGAGGGCAGAGACCCAGTACTTC. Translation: CASSQGVGLARAETQYF.

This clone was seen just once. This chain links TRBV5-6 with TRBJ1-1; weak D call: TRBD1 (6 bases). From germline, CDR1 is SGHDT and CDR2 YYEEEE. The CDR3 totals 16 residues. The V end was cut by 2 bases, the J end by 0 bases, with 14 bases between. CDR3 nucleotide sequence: TGTGCCAGCAGCTTAGGGTCGACAGGATTGAACACTGAAGCTTTCTTT. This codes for CASSLGSTGLNTEAFF.

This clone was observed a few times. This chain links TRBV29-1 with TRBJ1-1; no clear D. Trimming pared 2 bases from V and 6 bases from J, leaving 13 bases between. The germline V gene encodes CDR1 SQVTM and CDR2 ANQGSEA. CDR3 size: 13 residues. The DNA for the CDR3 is TGCAGCGTTGAACAGATGGTTAACCCTGAAGCTTTCTTT. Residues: CSVEQMVNPEAFF.

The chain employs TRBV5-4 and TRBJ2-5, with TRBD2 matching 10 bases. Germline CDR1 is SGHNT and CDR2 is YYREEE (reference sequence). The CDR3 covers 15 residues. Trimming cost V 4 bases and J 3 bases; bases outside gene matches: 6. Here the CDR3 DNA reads TGTGCCAGCAGCCCTAGCGGGAGTCGGGAAGAGACCCAGTACTTC. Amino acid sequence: CASSPSGSREETQYF.